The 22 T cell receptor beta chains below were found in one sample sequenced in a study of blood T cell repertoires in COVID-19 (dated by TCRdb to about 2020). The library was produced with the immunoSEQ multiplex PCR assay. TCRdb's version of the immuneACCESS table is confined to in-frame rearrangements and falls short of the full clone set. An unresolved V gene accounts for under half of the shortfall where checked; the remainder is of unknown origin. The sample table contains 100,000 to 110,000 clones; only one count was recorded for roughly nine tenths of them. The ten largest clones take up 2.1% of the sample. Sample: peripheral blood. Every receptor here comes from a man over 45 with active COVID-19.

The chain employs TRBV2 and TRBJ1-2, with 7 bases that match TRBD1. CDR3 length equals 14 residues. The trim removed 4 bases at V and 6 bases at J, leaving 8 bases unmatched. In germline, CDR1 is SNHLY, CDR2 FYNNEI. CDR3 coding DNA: TGTGCCAGCAGTGGGAGGACAGGCGGGGATGGCTACACCTTC. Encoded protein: CASSGRTGGDGYTF.

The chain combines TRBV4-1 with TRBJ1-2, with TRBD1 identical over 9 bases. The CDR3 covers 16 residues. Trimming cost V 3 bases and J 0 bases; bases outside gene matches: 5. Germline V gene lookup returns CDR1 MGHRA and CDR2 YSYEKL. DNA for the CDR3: TGCGCCAGCAGCCAGCCCGGGACAGGGACTAACTATGGCTACACCTTC. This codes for CASSQPGTGTNYGYTF.

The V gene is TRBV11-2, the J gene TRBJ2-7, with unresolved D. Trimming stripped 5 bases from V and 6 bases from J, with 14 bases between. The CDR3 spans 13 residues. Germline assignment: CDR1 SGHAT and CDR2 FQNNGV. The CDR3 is CASSPIIWSEQYV. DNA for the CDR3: TGTGCCAGCAGCCCCATCATATGGAGCGAGCAGTACGTC.

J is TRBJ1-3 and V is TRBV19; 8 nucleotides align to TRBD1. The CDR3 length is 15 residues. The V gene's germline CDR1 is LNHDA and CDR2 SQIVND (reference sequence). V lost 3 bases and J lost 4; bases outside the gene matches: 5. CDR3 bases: TGTGCCAGTAGTATTGGACAGGGTTGGGGAAACACCATATATTTT. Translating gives CASSIGQGWGNTIYF.

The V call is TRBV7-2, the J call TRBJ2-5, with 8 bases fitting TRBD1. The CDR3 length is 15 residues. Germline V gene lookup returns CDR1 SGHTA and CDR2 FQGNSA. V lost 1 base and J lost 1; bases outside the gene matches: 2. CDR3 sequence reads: CASSLGGQGQETQYF. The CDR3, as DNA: TGTGCCAGCAGCTTAGGCGGACAGGGCCAAGAGACCCAGTACTTC.

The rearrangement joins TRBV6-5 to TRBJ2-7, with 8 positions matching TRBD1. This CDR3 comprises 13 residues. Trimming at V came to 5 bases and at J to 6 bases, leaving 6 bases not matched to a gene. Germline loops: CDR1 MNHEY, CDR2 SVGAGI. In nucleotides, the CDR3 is TGTGCCAGCAGTCGGACAGGGAAAGGCGAGCAGTACGTC. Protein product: CASSRTGKGEQYV.

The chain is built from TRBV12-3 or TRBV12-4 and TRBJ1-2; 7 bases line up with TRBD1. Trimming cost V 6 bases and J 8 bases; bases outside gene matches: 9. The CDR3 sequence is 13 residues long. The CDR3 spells CASSHKGAVGYTF. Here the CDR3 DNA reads TGTGCCAGCAGCCATAAGGGGGCGGTAGGCTACACCTTC.

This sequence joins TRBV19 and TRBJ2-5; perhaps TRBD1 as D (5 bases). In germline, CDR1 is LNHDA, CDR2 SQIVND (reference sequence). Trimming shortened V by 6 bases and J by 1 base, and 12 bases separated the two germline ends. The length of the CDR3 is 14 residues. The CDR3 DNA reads TGTGCCAGTAGCGGAACAGGACCCCAAGAGACCCAGTACTTC. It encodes CASSGTGPQETQYF.

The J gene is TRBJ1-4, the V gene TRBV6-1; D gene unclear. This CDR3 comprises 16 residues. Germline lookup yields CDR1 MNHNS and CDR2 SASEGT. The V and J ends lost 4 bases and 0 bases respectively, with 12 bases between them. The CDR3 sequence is CASSVGLVATNEKLFF. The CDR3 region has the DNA TGTGCCAGCAGTGTGGGCTTAGTTGCAACTAATGAAAAACTGTTTTTT.

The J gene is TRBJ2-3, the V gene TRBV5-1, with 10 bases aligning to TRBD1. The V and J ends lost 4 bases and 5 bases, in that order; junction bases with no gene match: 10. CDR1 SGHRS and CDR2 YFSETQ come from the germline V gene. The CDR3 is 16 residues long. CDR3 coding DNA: TGCGCCAGCAGCGCATTCGGGACAGGGGTAAGAGATACGCAGTATTTT. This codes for CASSAFGTGVRDTQYF. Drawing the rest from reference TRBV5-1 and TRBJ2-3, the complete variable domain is KAGVTQTPRYLIKTRGQQVTLSCSPISGHRSVSWYQQTPGQGLQFLFEYFSETQRNKGNFPGRFSGRQFSNSRSEMNVSTLELGDSALYLCASSAFGTGVRDTQYFGPGTRLTVL.

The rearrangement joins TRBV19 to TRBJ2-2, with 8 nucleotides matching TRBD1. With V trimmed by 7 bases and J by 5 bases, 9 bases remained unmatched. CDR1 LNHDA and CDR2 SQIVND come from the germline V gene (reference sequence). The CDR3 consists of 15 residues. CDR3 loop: CASTVGQVLTGELFF. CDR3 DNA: TGTGCCAGTACCGTGGGACAGGTCCTTACCGGGGAGCTGTTTTTT.

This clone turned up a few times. Here the CDR3 DNA reads TGTGCCATCAGTGACGCGACAGGGAGCCAGCCCCAGCATTTT. This sequence encodes CAISDATGSQPQHF. V and J are TRBV10-3 and TRBJ1-5; 7 bases map to TRBD1. The CDR3 spans 14 residues. The ends lost 3 bases at V and 7 bases at J; junction bases unmatched: 6. The germline gives CDR1 ENHRY, CDR2 SYGVKD.

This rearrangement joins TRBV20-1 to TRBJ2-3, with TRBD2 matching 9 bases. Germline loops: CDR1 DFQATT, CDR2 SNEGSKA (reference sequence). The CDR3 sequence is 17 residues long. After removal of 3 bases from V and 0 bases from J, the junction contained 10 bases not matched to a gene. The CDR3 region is CSASQTSGGTSTDTQYF. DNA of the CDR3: TGCAGTGCTAGTCAGACTAGCGGTGGAACTAGCACAGATACGCAGTATTTT.

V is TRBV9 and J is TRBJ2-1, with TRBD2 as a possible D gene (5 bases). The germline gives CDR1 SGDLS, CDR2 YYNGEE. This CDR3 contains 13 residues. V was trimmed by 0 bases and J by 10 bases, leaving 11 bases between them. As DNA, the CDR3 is TGTGCCAGCAGCGTAGAATCGAAGCGGGAGCAGTTCTTC. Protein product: CASSVESKREQFF.

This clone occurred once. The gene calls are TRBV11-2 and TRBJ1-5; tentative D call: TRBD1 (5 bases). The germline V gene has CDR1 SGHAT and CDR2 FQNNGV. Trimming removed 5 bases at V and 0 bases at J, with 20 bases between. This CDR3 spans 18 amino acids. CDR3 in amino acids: CASSPGLGRTDSNQPQHF. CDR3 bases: TGTGCCAGCAGCCCAGGGTTAGGACGAACAGATAGCAATCAGCCCCAGCATTTT.

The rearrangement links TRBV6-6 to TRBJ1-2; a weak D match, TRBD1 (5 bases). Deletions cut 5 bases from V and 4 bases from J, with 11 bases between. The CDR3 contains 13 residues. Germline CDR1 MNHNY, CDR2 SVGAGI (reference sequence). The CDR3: CASSQTGGYGYTF. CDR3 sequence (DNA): TGTGCCAGCAGTCAAACAGGTGGCTATGGCTACACCTTC.

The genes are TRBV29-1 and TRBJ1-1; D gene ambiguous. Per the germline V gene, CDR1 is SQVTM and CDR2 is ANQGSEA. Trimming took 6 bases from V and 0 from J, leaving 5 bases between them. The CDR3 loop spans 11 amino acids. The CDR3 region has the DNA TGCAGCGTGCGGATGAACACTGAAGCTTTCTTT. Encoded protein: CSVRMNTEAFF.

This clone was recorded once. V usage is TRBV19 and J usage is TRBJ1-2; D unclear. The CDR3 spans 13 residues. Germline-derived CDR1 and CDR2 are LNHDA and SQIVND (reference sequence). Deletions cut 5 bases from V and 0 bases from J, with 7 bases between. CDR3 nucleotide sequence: TGTGCCAGTAGTTGGCAATCTAACTATGGCTACACCTTC. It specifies CASSWQSNYGYTF.

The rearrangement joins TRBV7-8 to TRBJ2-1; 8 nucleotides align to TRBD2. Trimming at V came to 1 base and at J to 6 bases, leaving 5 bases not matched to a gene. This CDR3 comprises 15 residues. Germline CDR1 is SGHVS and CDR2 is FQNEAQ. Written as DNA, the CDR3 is TGTGCCAGCAGCTTAGTGGCGGGGGGACGCAATGAGCAGTTCTTC. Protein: CASSLVAGGRNEQFF.

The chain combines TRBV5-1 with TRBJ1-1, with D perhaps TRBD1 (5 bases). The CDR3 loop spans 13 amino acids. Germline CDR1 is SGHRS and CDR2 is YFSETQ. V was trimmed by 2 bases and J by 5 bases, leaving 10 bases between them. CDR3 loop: CASSFSRATEAFF. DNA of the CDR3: TGCGCCAGCAGCTTCAGCAGGGCTACTGAAGCTTTCTTT.

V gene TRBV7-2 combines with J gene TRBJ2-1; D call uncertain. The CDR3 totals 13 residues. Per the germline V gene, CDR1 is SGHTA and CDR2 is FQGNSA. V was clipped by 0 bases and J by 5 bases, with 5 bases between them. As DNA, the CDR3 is TGTGCCAGCAGCTTAGCGAGGAACAATGAGCAGTTCTTC. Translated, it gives CASSLARNNEQFF.

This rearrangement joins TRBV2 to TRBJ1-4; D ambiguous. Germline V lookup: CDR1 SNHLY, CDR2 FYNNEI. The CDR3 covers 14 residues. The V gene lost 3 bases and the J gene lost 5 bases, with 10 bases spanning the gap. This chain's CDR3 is CASSERSSNEKLFF. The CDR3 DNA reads TGTGCCAGCAGTGAGCGTTCTAGCAATGAAAAACTGTTTTTT.